Below are 27 T cell receptor beta chains sequenced from a single sample in a study of blood T cell repertoires in COVID-19. Sequencing used immunoSEQ multiplex PCR; TCRdb keeps in-frame clones, though not all of them. The table includes about 480,000 clones, 80% to 90% detected once. Sequenced input: peripheral blood. These receptors all come from a man between 18 and 35 years old with COVID-19, enrolled during active disease.

The rearrangement uses TRBV11-2 and TRBJ1-6; D gene ambiguous. Germline CDR1 SGHAT, CDR2 FQNNGV. V dropped 0 bases and J dropped 10 bases, with 7 bases sitting between them. The CDR3 is 13 amino acids. The CDR3 is CASSLEGGSPLHF. CDR3 in DNA: TGTGCCAGCAGCTTAGAGGGAGGATCACCCCTCCACTTT.

V gene TRBV3-1 (or the pseudogene TRBV3-2) combines with J gene TRBJ2-1; possible D gene TRBD1, 6 bases. Trimming cost V 4 bases and J 4 bases, with 11 bases left between them. The CDR3 has 14 residues. CDR1 is LGHDT, CDR2 YNNKEL, per germline (reference sequence). This CDR3 is CASSPRDTYNEQFF. CDR3 nucleotide sequence: TGTGCCAGCAGCCCCCGGGACACATACAATGAGCAGTTCTTC.

The V gene is TRBV7-3, the J gene TRBJ2-5, with 9 nucleotides matching TRBD1. CDR1 and CDR2 (germline): SGHTA, FQGTGA. CDR3 length: 14 amino acids. The V gene end was trimmed by 5 bases and the J gene end by 2 bases; junction bases not matched to a gene: 3. This CDR3 reads CASSRGQGQETQYF. In DNA, the CDR3 is TGTGCCAGCAGCCGCGGACAGGGGCAAGAGACCCAGTACTTC.

The rearrangement uses TRBV7-6 and TRBJ2-5; 8 positions match TRBD2. The V gene's germline CDR1 is SGHVS and CDR2 FNYEAQ. J lost 2 bases, V lost 5 bases, and 7 bases had no gene match. The CDR3 is 15 residues long. The CDR3 region is CASSVIAGPQETQYF. In nucleotides, the CDR3 is TGTGCCAGCAGCGTCATAGCGGGGCCGCAAGAGACCCAGTACTTC.

The CDR3 region has the DNA TGTGCCAGCAGCCGGGCTACACTAGCGGGGGAGGGCGCAGATACGCAGTATTTT. Its protein is CASSRATLAGEGADTQYF. The chain combines TRBV4-2 with TRBJ2-3, with TRBD2 matching 11 bases. The V gene's germline CDR1 is LGHNA and CDR2 YNFKEQ. The V segment lost 4 bases and the J segment 4 bases; nucleotides outside the gene matches: 13. This CDR3 has 18 residues.

J is TRBJ2-7 and V is TRBV11-2; no reliable D call. Germline V gives CDR1 SGHAT, CDR2 FQNNGV. Trimming stripped 1 base from V and 2 bases from J, with 9 bases between. The CDR3 is 14 amino acids. CDR3 nucleotide sequence: TGTGCCAGCAGCTTAGCGGTTACAGCCTACGAGCAGTACTTC. Encoded protein: CASSLAVTAYEQYF.

The gene calls are TRBV4-2 and TRBJ2-5; D remains unclear. The V gene lost 1 base and the J gene lost 5 bases, with 11 bases spanning the gap. The CDR3 has 14 residues. CDR1 is LGHNA and CDR2 is YNFKEQ in the germline V gene. The CDR3 is CASSQGGLPETQYF. CDR3 sequence (DNA): TGTGCCAGCAGCCAAGGAGGCCTTCCCGAGACCCAGTACTTC.

This chain connects TRBV6-1 to TRBJ2-1, with D possibly TRBD2 on 7 matching bases. The CDR3 consists of 15 residues. The germline CDR1 and CDR2 sequences are MNHNS and SASEGT. The germline V and J ends were trimmed by 1 base and 8 bases, with 15 bases remaining between them. For the CDR3, the DNA is TGTGCCAGCAGTGAAGGAGGGGGGGGATGGGATGAGCAGTTCTTC. Residues: CASSEGGGGWDEQFF.

Written as DNA, the CDR3 is TGTGCCAGCAGGCCTGGACAGGGGAACTATGGCTACACCTTC. It translates to CASRPGQGNYGYTF. The chain uses TRBV6-5 and TRBJ1-2, with TRBD1 matching over 9 bases. The length of the CDR3 is 14 residues. J lost 2 bases, V lost 6 bases, and 4 bases had no gene match. Germline V gene data show CDR1 as MNHEY and CDR2 as SVGAGI.

The chain uses TRBV5-1 and TRBJ2-7; TRBD2 aligns across 11 bases. Germline lookup yields CDR1 SGHRS and CDR2 YFSETQ. The ends lost 4 bases at V and 5 bases at J; junction bases unmatched: 2. The CDR3 runs to 13 residues. This CDR3 reads CASSMGLADEQYF. CDR3 sequence (DNA): TGCGCCAGCAGCATGGGACTAGCGGACGAGCAGTACTTC.

The CDR3 loop reads CASSLSTSGEETQYF. The CDR3 nucleotides read TGTGCCAGCAGCTTATCGACTAGCGGAGAAGAGACCCAGTACTTC. The V call is TRBV13, the J call TRBJ2-5; 9 bases agree with TRBD2. The J segment lost 3 bases and the V segment lost 2 bases, leaving 4 bases of the junction unmatched. Germline V CDR1 and CDR2: PRHDT, FYEKMQ (reference sequence). The CDR3 runs 15 residues.

The J gene is TRBJ1-2, the V gene TRBV3-1 (or the pseudogene TRBV3-2); no reliable D call. CDR3 length: 17 amino acids. Between the trimmed V and J ends, which lost 1 base and 0 bases, there was a span of 15 bases. CDR1 LGHDT and CDR2 YNNKEL come from the germline V gene (reference sequence). In DNA form, the CDR3 reads TGTGCCAGCAGCCAAGGACCGCGGGGAGGTACTAACTATGGCTACACCTTC. Translated, it gives CASSQGPRGGTNYGYTF.

The chain links TRBV18 to TRBJ2-2; maybe TRBD1 (6 bases). This CDR3 spans 14 amino acids. Trimming stripped 6 bases from V and 0 bases from J, with 8 bases between. The germline CDR1 and CDR2 sequences are KGHSH and LQKENI. The CDR3 bases are TGTGCCAGCTCCCGGACAGCGAACACCGGGGAGCTGTTTTTT. Its translation: CASSRTANTGELFF.

This chain links TRBV24-1 with TRBJ2-3; weak D call: TRBD1 (5 bases). Between the trimmed V and J ends, which lost 5 bases and 2 bases, there was a span of 10 bases. This CDR3 contains 14 residues. Germline V gene lookup returns CDR1 KGHDR and CDR2 SFDVKD. The CDR3 DNA sequence: TGTGCCACCAGTGCTGGGGCGTACACAGATACGCAGTATTTT. Translation gives CATSAGAYTDTQYF.

The chain joins TRBV19 to TRBJ1-2; D not certain. This CDR3 is 15 amino acids long. Between the trimmed V and J ends, which lost 2 bases and 4 bases, there was a span of 14 bases. CDR1 is LNHDA and CDR2 is SQIVND in the germline V gene (reference sequence). In DNA, the CDR3 is TGTGCCAGTAGTATAAAGTCGACGGGGAGCTATGGCTACACCTTC. It encodes CASSIKSTGSYGYTF. Variable domain in full (rest from reference TRBV19 and TRBJ1-2): DGGITQSPKYLFRKEGQNVTLSCEQNLNHDAMYWYRQDPGQGLRLIYYSQIVNDFQKGDIAEGYSVSREKKESFPLTVTSAQKNPTAFYLCASSIKSTGSYGYTFGSGTRLTVV.

The chain is built from TRBV27 and TRBJ2-3; D unresolved. Looked up from germline, CDR1 is MNHEY and CDR2 is SMNVEV (reference sequence). The length of the CDR3 is 14 residues. V was trimmed by 3 bases and J by 2 bases, leaving 9 bases between them. For the CDR3, the DNA is TGTGCCAGCAGTTTCTCGCAGTCCACAGATACGCAGTATTTT. It codes for CASSFSQSTDTQYF.

The rearrangement links TRBV6-6 to TRBJ2-5; 8 nucleotides match TRBD2. The V gene's germline CDR1 is MNHNY and CDR2 SVGAGI (reference sequence). The CDR3 loop spans 15 amino acids. V was pared by 0 bases and J by 4 bases, with 4 bases of the junction left unmatched. In DNA form, the CDR3 reads TGTGCCAGCAGTTACTCGAGCCTAGCGGGAGAGACCCAGTACTTC. Its translation: CASSYSSLAGETQYF.

The V call is TRBV15, the J call TRBJ2-5; 8 positions match TRBD1. The germline V gene has CDR1 LNHNV and CDR2 YYDKDF (reference sequence). V lost 2 bases and J lost 5; bases outside the gene matches: 10. There are 16 residues in the CDR3. In DNA form, the CDR3 reads TGTGCCACCAGCAGATCTCGCTGGACAGGGTCCGAGACCCAGTACTTC. Protein sequence: CATSRSRWTGSETQYF. Variable domain in full (rest from reference TRBV15 and TRBJ2-5): DAMVIQNPRYQVTQFGKPVTLSCSQTLNHNVMYWYQQKSSQAPKLLFHYYDKDFNNEADTPDNFQSRRPNTSFCFLDIRSPGLGDTAMYLCATSRSRWTGSETQYFGPGTRLLVL.

J is TRBJ2-7 and V is TRBV24-1, with D perhaps TRBD1 (6 bases). This CDR3 contains 14 residues. Trimming removed 3 bases from V and 2 bases from J, with 10 bases in between. Germline values: CDR1 KGHDR, CDR2 SFDVKD. CDR3 region: CATSDRQEPYEQYF. In DNA form, the CDR3 reads TGTGCCACCAGTGATCGACAGGAACCCTACGAGCAGTACTTC.

CDR3 in amino acids: CASSDWTGPFEPQHF. CDR3 nucleotides: TGTGCCAGCAGTGACTGGACAGGGCCTTTTGAGCCCCAGCATTTT. The gene calls are TRBV6-6 and TRBJ1-5, with TRBD1 matching 8 bases. The CDR3 spans 15 residues. Germline assignment: CDR1 MNHNY and CDR2 SVGAGI (reference sequence). V was clipped by 5 bases and J by 8 bases; unmatched bases: 11.

V gene TRBV4-1 combines with J gene TRBJ1-1, with 9 bases that match TRBD1. CDR3 length: 11 amino acids. CDR1 MGHRA and CDR2 YSYEKL come from the germline V gene. Trimming cost V 3 bases and J 11 bases; bases outside gene matches: 1. The CDR3 reads CASSHGTGAFF. CDR3 in DNA: TGCGCCAGCAGCCACGGGACAGGGGCTTTCTTT.

The chain is built from TRBV18 and TRBJ1-1; the D is unclear. Trimming removed 10 bases at V and 3 bases at J, with 15 bases between. The CDR3 has 13 amino acids. Germline V lookup: CDR1 KGHSH, CDR2 LQKENI. CDR3 sequence (DNA): TGTGCCACCACCGACACTTTGGACACTGAAGCTTTCTTT. Protein: CATTDTLDTEAFF.

The chain couples TRBV4-1 to TRBJ2-5; TRBD2 matches 11 bases. There are 19 residues in the CDR3. Unmatched junction bases numbered 12, after V lost 0 bases and J lost 3 bases. Germline V gene sequence: CDR1 MGHRA, CDR2 YSYEKL. The CDR3 DNA reads TGCGCCAGCAGCCAAGACGAGGCTAGCGGGAGGCGGGGAGAAGAGACCCAGTACTTC. It yields the protein CASSQDEASGRRGEETQYF.

This rearrangement joins TRBV16 to TRBJ1-1; the D gene is possibly TRBD1 (5 bases). V lost 0 bases to trimming and J lost 6 bases, with 5 bases between them. Germline loops: CDR1 KGHSY, CDR2 FQNENV. The CDR3 has 12 amino acids. The CDR3 nucleotides read TGTGCCAGCAGCCAATCGACAGCTGAAGCTTTCTTT. Protein product: CASSQSTAEAFF.

The chain links TRBV10-1 to TRBJ2-1; D perhaps matches TRBD2 (6 bases). The CDR3 consists of 11 residues. Trimming left V 7 bases short and J 12 bases short, with 13 bases between. Germline V gene lookup returns CDR1 WNHNN and CDR2 SYGVQD (reference sequence). This CDR3 is CASTKGLGQFF. The CDR3 nucleotides are TGCGCCAGCACCAAGGGACTCGGGCAGTTCTTC.

This chain joins TRBV18 and TRBJ2-1, with a tentative D call TRBD2 (6 bases). The CDR3 spans 16 residues. V lost 3 bases and J 3 bases, leaving 15 bases between the germline ends. Germline CDR1 reads KGHSH; CDR2 reads LQKENI. In DNA form, the CDR3 reads TGTGCCAGCTCACCGTCGGGCCAGCGGGTCTACAATGAGCAGTTCTTC. Protein: CASSPSGQRVYNEQFF.

This clone was seen a single time. The chain uses TRBV18 and TRBJ1-1; D gene ambiguous. The V end was cut by 6 bases, the J end by 3 bases, with 17 bases between. The CDR3 spans 15 residues. Germline CDR1 KGHSH, CDR2 LQKENI. The CDR3 nucleotides read TGTGCCAGCTCGCTCACGGTACAGTTGGACACTGAAGCTTTCTTT. It codes for CASSLTVQLDTEAFF.